The sequence of this TCR beta chain was determined in a study of spatial heterogeneity in lung cancer (dated by TCRdb to the late 2010s). The study in broad terms: More beta-chain than alpha-chain transcripts were consistently detected, likely reflecting higher beta-chain transcript abundance. In the raw uncorrected reads, each unique combination of TCR and UMI appeared more than ten times on average. TCR alpha and beta repertoires were quantitatively compared across multiple tumor regions, matched nontumor lung and blood in non-small cell lung cancer. The study linked features of the TCR repertoire to counts of nonsynonymous mutations, which were determined by whole-exome sequencing of tumor tissue. At surgery, roughly 220 tumor regions, approximately 64 matched nontumor lung samples and 56 PBMC samples were TCR-sequenced for both alpha and beta chains. The research as a whole found: Confirming at a functional level the hypothesis that regional TCRs recognize regional mutations was considered to require additional single-cell paired TCR alpha and beta sequencing. Ubiquitous expanded tumor TCRs showed up in blood more often at tumor resection than at routine follow-up.

Including the terminal cysteine and phenylalanine, the CDR3 comprises 16 residues. The only DNA kept is the CDR3, 48 bases in frame from the first base. The V and J ends are trimmed by 1 base and 0 bases, leaving 10 bases between them. CDR1 and CDR2, looked up from the germline V gene, are SGHDN and FVKESK. The label giving this sample's time point can be read as: sample taken at primary tumor resection. TCR sequencing used whole RNA extracted from tumor and nontumor lung tissue, or from cryopreserved PBMC samples, without cell sorting. Donors were around 69 patients with early-stage, untreated non-small cell lung cancer from the lung TRACERx cohort. Only patients with enough RNA available from two or more tumor regions were chosen for TCR sequencing. Receptor libraries were prepared by 5' RACE. The sequencer was a NextSeq 500. In the TCR library protocol, a unique molecular identifier was attached to each TCR cDNA molecule so that PCR and sequencing errors could be corrected. The source study handled its data this way. TCR identification, UMI-based error correction and CDR3 extraction were all carried out with Decombinator tools. TCRs above a frequency of 2 per 1,000, corresponding to the top 1% of the tumor frequency distribution, were defined as expanded. Renyi diversity was computed with the R vegan package after each repertoire had been subsampled 100 times to 5,000 TCRs. To build CDR3 similarity networks, amino acid triplet string-kernel similarity was used, and CDR3s were connected when their pairwise similarity was above 0.82. The public reads were reanalyzed by TCRdb: fastp trimming at Q25, MiXCR alignment, in-frame beta chains only. Rows with a matching CDR3 protein are joined into one entry that keeps the most common DNA and genes. These V and J calls derive from TCRdb rather than the authors' analysis. This sample gives about 92,000 distinct CDR3 sequences in total; approximately 12% of them show up just once. The ten largest clonotypes hold about 41% of the sample.

This clonotype was found a few times. Its antigen remains unidentified. No base quality information exists; no much larger clone differs at one position. This clonotype was obtained from a male donor with early-stage non-small cell lung cancer. This sample comprised PBMCs, obtained at surgery. Recombination joined TRBV14 with TRBJ1-3; the D gene lacks a confident call. CDR3 protein: CASSQARVVSGNTIYF. The bases are TGTGCCAGCAGCCAAGCGCGGGTTGTCTCTGGAAACACCATATATTTT.